The rows below give T cell receptor beta chains drawn from one sample of a study of blood T cells in healthy people across ages. TCRdb re-called the 5' RACE reads with MiXCR, one entry per CDR3 protein. The table includes roughly 1,800,000 distinct CDR3 sequences, 40% to 55% detected once. The sample was blood. Receptors originate from a middle-aged woman in good health. Both conserved end residues are part of each CDR3. D genes are given only for firm matches. Expanded clones are given a class, and other clones once, few, many or no size at all.

v_call: TRBV7-2
clone_size: few
d_call: TRBD2
j_call: TRBJ2-3
cdr3_nt: TGTGCCAGCAGCTTAGCCCGGGGGGGCCGCGCAGATACGCAGTATTTT
cdr3_aa: CASSLARGGRADTQYF

v_call: TRBV11-1
clone_size: few
d_call: TRBD2
j_call: TRBJ2-1
cdr3_nt: TGTGCCAGCAGCTTAGTACATGGCGCTAGCGGGGGGCTACCCGACAATGAGCAGTTCTTC
cdr3_aa: CASSLVHGASGGLPDNEQFF

v_call: TRBV6-6
clone_size: NA
d_call: NA
j_call: TRBJ1-1
cdr3_nt: TGTGCCAGCAGTCCCCGGGGGGTAGAGACTGAAGCTTTCTTT
cdr3_aa: CASSPRGVETEAFF

v_call: TRBV7-2
clone_size: few
d_call: NA
j_call: TRBJ1-2
cdr3_nt: TGTGCCAGCAGCTTAACGACAGTATCTCCCCAGGTTGGCTACACCTTC
cdr3_aa: CASSLTTVSPQVGYTF

v_call: TRBV24-1
clone_size: NA
d_call: NA
j_call: TRBJ1-4
cdr3_nt: TGTGCCACCAGTGATCCGCGGCGAGGCACTAATGAAAAACTGTTTTTT
cdr3_aa: CATSDPRRGTNEKLFF

v_call: TRBV7-2
clone_size: few
d_call: NA
j_call: TRBJ2-7
cdr3_nt: TGTGCCAGCAGCTTAAGCGGGACACCGCCCTACGAGCAGTACTTC
cdr3_aa: CASSLSGTPPYEQYF

v_call: TRBV25-1
clone_size: once
d_call: NA
j_call: TRBJ2-7
cdr3_nt: TGTACCAGCAGTGAACTGGTTGCAGGGGAATCCGAGCAGTACTTC
cdr3_aa: CTSSELVAGESEQYF

v_call: TRBV7-2
clone_size: NA
d_call: TRBD2
j_call: TRBJ2-1
cdr3_nt: TGTGCCAGCAGCTTAAAACTAGCGGGGGTCTACAATGAGCAGTTCTTC
cdr3_aa: CASSLKLAGVYNEQFF

v_call: TRBV7-2
clone_size: few
d_call: NA
j_call: TRBJ2-3
cdr3_nt: TGTGCCAGCAGCTTAGGCCTAGGAGAGGTTTCAGATACGCAGTATTTT
cdr3_aa: CASSLGLGEVSDTQYF

v_call: TRBV6-5
clone_size: few
d_call: TRBD1
j_call: TRBJ2-7
cdr3_nt: TGTGCCAGCAGCCCTAGGACAGGGGGCACCTACGAGCAGTACTTC
cdr3_aa: CASSPRTGGTYEQYF

v_call: TRBV6-2/TRBV6-3
clone_size: NA
d_call: TRBD1
j_call: TRBJ2-3
cdr3_nt: TGTGCCAGCAGCTACGACGACCCCAGGGGGCAAGATACGCAGTATTTT
cdr3_aa: CASSYDDPRGQDTQYF

v_call: TRBV28
clone_size: NA
d_call: NA
j_call: TRBJ2-1
cdr3_nt: TGTGCCAGCAGTTTTTTACGAGGGGAGCAGTTCTTC
cdr3_aa: CASSFLRGEQFF

v_call: TRBV11-2
clone_size: NA
d_call: NA
j_call: TRBJ2-5
cdr3_nt: TGTGCCAGCAGCAAGGGGGAGCGGGGTAGCGAAGAGACCCAGTACTTC
cdr3_aa: CASSKGERGSEETQYF

v_call: TRBV7-2
clone_size: NA
d_call: NA
j_call: TRBJ2-4
cdr3_nt: TGTGCCAGCAGCTTGATGGAACGGGCCAAAAACATTCAGTACTTC
cdr3_aa: CASSLMERAKNIQYF

v_call: TRBV6-2/TRBV6-3
clone_size: few
d_call: TRBD1
j_call: TRBJ2-1
cdr3_nt: TGTGCCAGCAGAATAATACAGGGGTCAATCCGCGATGAGCAGTTCTTC
cdr3_aa: CASRIIQGSIRDEQFF

v_call: TRBV6-2/TRBV6-3
clone_size: few
d_call: NA
j_call: TRBJ2-5
cdr3_nt: TGTGCCAGCAGTTACTCAGCCACGGCGGTGATTAAGACCCAGTACTTC
cdr3_aa: CASSYSATAVIKTQYF

v_call: TRBV7-2
clone_size: NA
d_call: TRBD2
j_call: TRBJ2-3
cdr3_nt: TGTGCCAGCAGCTCGCCTTCTAGCGGGTTCCGCACAGATACGCAGTATTTT
cdr3_aa: CASSSPSSGFRTDTQYF

v_call: TRBV28
clone_size: NA
d_call: NA
j_call: TRBJ1-1
cdr3_nt: TGTGCCAGCAGTGCTAGAAGACAGATGAACACTGAAGCTTTCTTT
cdr3_aa: CASSARRQMNTEAFF

v_call: TRBV7-9
clone_size: few
d_call: TRBD2
j_call: TRBJ2-7
cdr3_nt: TGTGCCAGCTCAGTAGCGGGGGGGATTGGTTACGAGCAGTACTTC
cdr3_aa: CASSVAGGIGYEQYF

v_call: TRBV29-1
clone_size: NA
d_call: TRBD1
j_call: TRBJ2-7
cdr3_nt: TGCAGCGTTGAGGCAGGGGGCTACGAGCAGTACTTC
cdr3_aa: CSVEAGGYEQYF

v_call: TRBV4-1
clone_size: NA
d_call: NA
j_call: TRBJ2-5
cdr3_nt: TGCGCCGGCAGCCAGCCCACAGGGTCGGAGGGCCAAGAGACCCAGTACTTC
cdr3_aa: CAGSQPTGSEGQETQYF

v_call: TRBV29-1
clone_size: NA
d_call: TRBD2
j_call: TRBJ2-3
cdr3_nt: TGCAGCGTTGATCGGTCCAGGCGGGAGAGCACAGATACGCAGTATTTT
cdr3_aa: CSVDRSRRESTDTQYF

v_call: TRBV28
clone_size: few
d_call: NA
j_call: TRBJ2-3
cdr3_nt: TGTGCCGGCAGTTTGGGTGGGAGCACAGATACGCAGTATTTT
cdr3_aa: CAGSLGGSTDTQYF

v_call: TRBV20-1
clone_size: NA
d_call: NA
j_call: TRBJ1-1
cdr3_nt: TGCAGTGCTAGAGATTCGGGGAACACTGAAGCTTTCTTT
cdr3_aa: CSARDSGNTEAFF